Listed here are 8 T cell receptor beta chains from one sample, sequenced in a study of T cell responses to AZD1222 COVID-19 vaccine. Sequenced by immunoSEQ multiplex PCR; TCRdb stores in-frame clones only, minus some. Of 150,000 to 200,000 clones listed, 80% to 95% are singletons. The specimen was peripheral blood, collected on day 0 of AZD1222 vaccination. The source is an adult in good health.

The chain combines TRBV2 with TRBJ1-5, with TRBD1 matching over 7 bases. The J segment lost 3 bases and the V segment lost 5 bases, leaving 7 bases of the junction unmatched. The CDR3 length is 15 residues. Germline V gives CDR1 SNHLY, CDR2 FYNNEI. The CDR3 loop reads CASSKRQGYNQPQHF. CDR3 coding DNA: TGTGCCAGCAGTAAAAGACAGGGCTACAATCAGCCCCAGCATTTT.

This clone was detected only once. The chain links TRBV7-9 to TRBJ2-1, with D possibly TRBD2 on 5 matching bases. Germline V CDR1 and CDR2: SEHNR, FQNEAQ (reference sequence). The CDR3 is 14 amino acids. V was pared by 7 bases and J by 6 bases, with 16 bases between. CDR3 coding DNA: TGTGCCAGCACCGGGCGGGCAGTATTCAATGAGCAGTTCTTC. Amino acid sequence: CASTGRAVFNEQFF.

The chain carries TRBV9 and TRBJ2-5, with D possibly matching TRBD2 (6 bases). The germline V and J ends were trimmed by 5 bases and 6 bases, with 14 bases remaining between them. CDR3 length: 13 amino acids. The germline V gene has CDR1 SGDLS and CDR2 YYNGEE. CDR3: CASSHRGGQTQYF. CDR3 nucleotide sequence: TGTGCCAGCAGTCACCGGGGAGGCCAGACCCAGTACTTC.

J is TRBJ1-6 and V is TRBV6-5, with a possible D match to TRBD1 (5 bases). Trimming shortened V by 6 bases and J by 8 bases, and 11 bases separated the two germline ends. Germline loops: CDR1 MNHEY, CDR2 SVGAGI. The CDR3 consists of 13 residues. The CDR3 nucleotides read TGTGCCAGCAGGTCAACAGGAGATTCACCCCTCCACTTT. As protein: CASRSTGDSPLHF.

The chain is built from TRBV5-6 and TRBJ2-1; 10 nucleotides line up with TRBD2. Germline CDR1 and CDR2: SGHDT and YYEEEE. The CDR3 is 15 residues long. The V segment lost 6 bases and the J segment 6 bases; nucleotides outside the gene matches: 9. CDR3 amino acids: CASNYRTSGINEQFF. DNA for the CDR3: TGTGCCAGCAACTATAGGACTAGCGGAATCAATGAGCAGTTCTTC.

The chain links TRBV12-5 to TRBJ2-1; D gene unclear. The germline V gene encodes CDR1 LGHNT and CDR2 FRNRAP. The CDR3 contains 11 residues. V was trimmed by 2 bases and J by 7 bases, leaving 3 bases between them. The CDR3 region has the DNA TGTGCTAGTGGTTTGCTTAATGAGCAGTTCTTC. Translated, it gives CASGLLNEQFF.

As regards this clone: This same CDR3 is encoded by further DNA sequences in the sample. This chain connects TRBV5-6 to TRBJ1-1; no reliable D call. The CDR3 sequence is 12 residues long. CDR1 SGHDT and CDR2 YYEEEE come from the germline V gene. The V gene lost 0 bases and the J gene lost 2 bases, with 2 bases spanning the gap. The CDR3 coding sequence is TGTGCCAGCAGCTTGGTTAACACTGAAGCTTTCTTT. Amino acids: CASSLVNTEAFF.

The rearrangement uses TRBV27 and TRBJ1-2; the D is unclear. Trimming took 5 bases from V and 8 from J, leaving 15 bases between them. The CDR3 runs to 13 residues. The germline V gene encodes CDR1 MNHEY and CDR2 SMNVEV (reference sequence). The CDR3 sequence is CASSPKKNTGYTF. The CDR3 DNA reads as TGTGCCAGCAGTCCGAAAAAGAATACCGGCTACACCTTC.